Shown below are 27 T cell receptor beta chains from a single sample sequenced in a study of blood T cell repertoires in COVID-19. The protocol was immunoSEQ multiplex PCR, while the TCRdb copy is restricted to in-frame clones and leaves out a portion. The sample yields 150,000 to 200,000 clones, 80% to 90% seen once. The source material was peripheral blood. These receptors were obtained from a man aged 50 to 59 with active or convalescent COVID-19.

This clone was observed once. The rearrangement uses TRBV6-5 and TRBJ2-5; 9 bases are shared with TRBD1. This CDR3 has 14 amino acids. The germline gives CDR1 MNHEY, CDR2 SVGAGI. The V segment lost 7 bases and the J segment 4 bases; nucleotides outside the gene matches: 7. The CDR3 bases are TGTGCCAGCACGGCACAGGGGGCCTCAGAGACCCAGTACTTC. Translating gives CASTAQGASETQYF.

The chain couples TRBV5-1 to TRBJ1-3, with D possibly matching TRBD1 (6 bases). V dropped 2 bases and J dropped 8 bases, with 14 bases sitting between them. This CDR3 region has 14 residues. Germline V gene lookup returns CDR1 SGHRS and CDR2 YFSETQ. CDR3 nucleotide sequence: TGCGCCAGCAGCTTTTTCGACAGGTCGGACACCATATATTTT. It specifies CASSFFDRSDTIYF. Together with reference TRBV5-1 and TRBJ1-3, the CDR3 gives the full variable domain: KAGVTQTPRYLIKTRGQQVTLSCSPISGHRSVSWYQQTPGQGLQFLFEYFSETQRNKGNFPGRFSGRQFSNSRSEMNVSTLELGDSALYLCASSFFDRSDTIYFGEGSWLTVV.

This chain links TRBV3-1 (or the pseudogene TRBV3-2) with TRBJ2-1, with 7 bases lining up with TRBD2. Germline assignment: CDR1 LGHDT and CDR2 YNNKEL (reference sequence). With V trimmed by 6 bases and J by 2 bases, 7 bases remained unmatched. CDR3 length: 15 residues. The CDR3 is CASRSTSAAYNEQFF. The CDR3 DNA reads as TGTGCCAGCAGGTCCACTAGCGCCGCCTACAATGAGCAGTTCTTC.

CDR3 in amino acids: CATSDPDSFKRAGELFF. CDR3 bases: TGTGCCACCAGTGATCCGGACAGCTTCAAGAGGGCCGGGGAGCTGTTTTTT. The rearrangement links TRBV24-1 to TRBJ2-2; weak D call: TRBD1 (6 bases). Trimming removed 3 bases from V and 6 bases from J, with 19 bases in between. CDR1 and CDR2 (germline): KGHDR, SFDVKD. This CDR3 has 17 residues.

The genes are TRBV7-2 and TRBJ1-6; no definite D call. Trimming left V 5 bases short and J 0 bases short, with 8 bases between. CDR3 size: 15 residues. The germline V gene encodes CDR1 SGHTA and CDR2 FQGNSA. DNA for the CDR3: TGTGCCAGCAGCATGTCCAGCTCCTATAATTCACCCCTCCACTTT. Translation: CASSMSSSYNSPLHF.

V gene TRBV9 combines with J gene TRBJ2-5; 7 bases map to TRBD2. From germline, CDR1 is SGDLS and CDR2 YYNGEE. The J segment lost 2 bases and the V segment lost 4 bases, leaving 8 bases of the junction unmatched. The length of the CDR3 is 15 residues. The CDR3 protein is CASSPTGGGQETQYF. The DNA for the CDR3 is TGTGCCAGCAGCCCAACAGGCGGGGGACAAGAGACCCAGTACTTC.

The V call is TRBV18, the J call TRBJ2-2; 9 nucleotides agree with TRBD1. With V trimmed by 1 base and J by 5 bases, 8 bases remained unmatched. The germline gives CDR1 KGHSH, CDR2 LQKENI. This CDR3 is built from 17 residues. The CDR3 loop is CASSPRRPTGGTGELFF. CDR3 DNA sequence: TGTGCCAGCTCACCACGAAGACCGACAGGGGGGACCGGGGAGCTGTTTTTT.

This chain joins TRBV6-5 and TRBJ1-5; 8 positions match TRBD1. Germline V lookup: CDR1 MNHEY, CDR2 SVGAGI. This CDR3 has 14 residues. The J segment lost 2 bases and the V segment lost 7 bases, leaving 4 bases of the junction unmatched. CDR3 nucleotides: TGTGCCAGCATGCCAGGGGGCGGCAATCAGCCCCAGCATTTT. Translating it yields CASMPGGGNQPQHF.

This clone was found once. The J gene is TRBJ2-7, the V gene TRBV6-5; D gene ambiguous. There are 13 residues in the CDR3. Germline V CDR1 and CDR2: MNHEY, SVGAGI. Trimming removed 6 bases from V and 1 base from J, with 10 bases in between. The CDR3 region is CASSRRVSYEQYF. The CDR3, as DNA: TGTGCCAGCAGCCGACGGGTATCCTACGAGCAGTACTTC.

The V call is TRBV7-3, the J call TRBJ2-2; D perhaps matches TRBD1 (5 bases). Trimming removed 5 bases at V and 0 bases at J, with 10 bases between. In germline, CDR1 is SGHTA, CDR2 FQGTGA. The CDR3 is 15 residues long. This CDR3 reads CASSRGPTNTGELFF. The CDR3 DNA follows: TGTGCCAGCAGCAGGGGCCCTACGAACACCGGGGAGCTGTTTTTT.

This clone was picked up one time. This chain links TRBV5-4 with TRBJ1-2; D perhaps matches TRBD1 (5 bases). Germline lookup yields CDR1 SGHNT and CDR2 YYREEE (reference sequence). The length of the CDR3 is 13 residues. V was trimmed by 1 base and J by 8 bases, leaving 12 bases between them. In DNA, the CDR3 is TGTGCCAGCAGCTTGAAAGGGGCGGACGGCTACACCTTC. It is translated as CASSLKGADGYTF.

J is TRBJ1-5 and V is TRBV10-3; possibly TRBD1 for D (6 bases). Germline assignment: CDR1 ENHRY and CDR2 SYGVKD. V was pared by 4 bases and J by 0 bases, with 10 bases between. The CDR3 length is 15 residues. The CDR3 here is CAISAARGSNQPQHF. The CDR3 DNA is TGTGCCATCAGTGCGGCCAGGGGTAGCAATCAGCCCCAGCATTTT.

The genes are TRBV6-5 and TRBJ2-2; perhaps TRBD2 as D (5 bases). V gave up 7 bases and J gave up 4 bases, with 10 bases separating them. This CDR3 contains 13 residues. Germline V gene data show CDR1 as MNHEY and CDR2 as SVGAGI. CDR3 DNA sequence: TGTGCCAGCACAGGACTTCGCACCGGGGAGCTGTTTTTT. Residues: CASTGLRTGELFF.

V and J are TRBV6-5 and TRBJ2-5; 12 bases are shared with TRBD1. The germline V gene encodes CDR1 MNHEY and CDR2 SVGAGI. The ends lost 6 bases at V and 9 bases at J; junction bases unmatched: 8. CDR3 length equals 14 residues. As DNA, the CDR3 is TGTGCCAGCAGGGGACAGGGGGCCCGGAGGCCCCAGTACTTC. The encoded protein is CASRGQGARRPQYF.

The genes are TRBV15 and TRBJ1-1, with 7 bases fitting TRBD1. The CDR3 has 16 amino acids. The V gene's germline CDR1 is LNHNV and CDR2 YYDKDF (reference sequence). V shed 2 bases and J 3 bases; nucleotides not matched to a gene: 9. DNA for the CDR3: TGTGCCACCAGCAGAACCGCGGGACAGAGACACACTGAAGCTTTCTTT. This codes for CATSRTAGQRHTEAFF.

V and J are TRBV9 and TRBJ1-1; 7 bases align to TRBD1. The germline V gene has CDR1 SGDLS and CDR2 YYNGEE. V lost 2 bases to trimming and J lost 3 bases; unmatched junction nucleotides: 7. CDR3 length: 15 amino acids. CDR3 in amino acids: CASSVQQGKDTEAFF. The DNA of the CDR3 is TGTGCCAGCAGCGTCCAACAGGGGAAGGACACTGAAGCTTTCTTT.

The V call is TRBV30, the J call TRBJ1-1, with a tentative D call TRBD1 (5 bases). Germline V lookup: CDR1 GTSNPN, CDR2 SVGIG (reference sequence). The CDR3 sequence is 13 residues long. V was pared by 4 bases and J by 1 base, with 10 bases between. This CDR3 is CAWMPTANTEAFF. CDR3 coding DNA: TGTGCCTGGATGCCGACAGCGAACACTGAAGCTTTCTTT.

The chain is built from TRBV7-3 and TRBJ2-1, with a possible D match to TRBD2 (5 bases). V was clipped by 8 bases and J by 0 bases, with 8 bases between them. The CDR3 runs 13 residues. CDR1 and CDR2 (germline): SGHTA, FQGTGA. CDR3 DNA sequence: TGTGCCAGCCGGGATCTCTCCTACAATGAGCAGTTCTTC. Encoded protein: CASRDLSYNEQFF.

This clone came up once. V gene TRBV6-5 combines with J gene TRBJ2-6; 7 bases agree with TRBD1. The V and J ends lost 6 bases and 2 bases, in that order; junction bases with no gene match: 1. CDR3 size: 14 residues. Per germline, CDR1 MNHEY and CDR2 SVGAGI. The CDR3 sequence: CASSDRAGANVLTF. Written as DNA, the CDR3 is TGTGCCAGCAGCGACAGGGCTGGGGCCAACGTCCTGACTTTC.

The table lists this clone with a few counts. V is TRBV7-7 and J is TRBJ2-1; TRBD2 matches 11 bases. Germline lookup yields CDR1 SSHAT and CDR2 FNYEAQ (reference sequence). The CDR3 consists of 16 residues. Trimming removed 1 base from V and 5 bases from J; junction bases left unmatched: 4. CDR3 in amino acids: CASSLVAGGSHNEQFF. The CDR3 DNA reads TGTGCCAGCAGCTTAGTAGCGGGAGGGTCTCACAATGAGCAGTTCTTC. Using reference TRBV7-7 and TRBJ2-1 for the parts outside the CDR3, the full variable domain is GAGVSQSPRYKVTKRGQDVTLRCDPISSHATLYWYQQALGQGPEFLTYFNYEAQPDKSGLPSDRFSAERPEGSISTLTIQRTEQRDSAMYRCASSLVAGGSHNEQFFGPGTRLTVL.

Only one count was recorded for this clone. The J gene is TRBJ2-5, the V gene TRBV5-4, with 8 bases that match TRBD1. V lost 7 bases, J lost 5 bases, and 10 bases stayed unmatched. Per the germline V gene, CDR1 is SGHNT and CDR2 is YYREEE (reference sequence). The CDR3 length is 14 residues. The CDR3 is CASGAGGVMETQYF. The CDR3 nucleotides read TGTGCCAGCGGCGCAGGGGGCGTCATGGAGACCCAGTACTTC.

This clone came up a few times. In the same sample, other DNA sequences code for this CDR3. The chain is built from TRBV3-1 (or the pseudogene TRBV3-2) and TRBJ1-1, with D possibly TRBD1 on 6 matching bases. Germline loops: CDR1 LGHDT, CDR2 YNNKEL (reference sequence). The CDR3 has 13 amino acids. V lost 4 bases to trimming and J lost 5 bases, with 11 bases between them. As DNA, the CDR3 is TGTGCCAGCAGCCCAGGGAGGGGGACTGAAGCTTTCTTT. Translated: CASSPGRGTEAFF.

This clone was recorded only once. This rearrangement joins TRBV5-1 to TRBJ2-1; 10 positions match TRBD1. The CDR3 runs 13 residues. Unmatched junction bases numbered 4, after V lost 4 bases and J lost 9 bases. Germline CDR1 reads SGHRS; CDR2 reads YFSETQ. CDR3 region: CASSPRDRGEQFF. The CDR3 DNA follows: TGCGCCAGCAGCCCCCGGGACAGGGGTGAGCAGTTCTTC.

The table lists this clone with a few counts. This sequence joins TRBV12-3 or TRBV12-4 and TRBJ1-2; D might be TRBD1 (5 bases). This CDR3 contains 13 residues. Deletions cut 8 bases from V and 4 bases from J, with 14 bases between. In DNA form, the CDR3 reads TGTGCCAGCGAAAGGCAGGGCCGCTATGGCTACACCTTC. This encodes CASERQGRYGYTF.

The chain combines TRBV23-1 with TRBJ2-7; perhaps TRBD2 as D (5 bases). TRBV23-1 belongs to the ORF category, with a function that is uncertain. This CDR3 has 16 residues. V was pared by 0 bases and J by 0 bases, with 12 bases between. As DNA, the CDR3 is TGCGCCAGCAGTCAATCAATCGGACTGAGCTCCTACGAGCAGTACTTC. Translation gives CASSQSIGLSSYEQYF.

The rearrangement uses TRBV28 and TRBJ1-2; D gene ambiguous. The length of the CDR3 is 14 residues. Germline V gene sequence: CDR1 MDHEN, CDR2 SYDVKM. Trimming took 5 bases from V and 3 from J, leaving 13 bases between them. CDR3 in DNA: TGTGCCAGCAGTCTTACTAGGACGGACTATGGCTACACCTTC. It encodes CASSLTRTDYGYTF.

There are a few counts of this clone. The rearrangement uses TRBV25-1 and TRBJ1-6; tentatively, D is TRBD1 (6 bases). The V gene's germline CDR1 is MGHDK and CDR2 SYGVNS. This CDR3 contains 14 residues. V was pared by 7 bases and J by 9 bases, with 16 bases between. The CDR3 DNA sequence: TGTGCCAGCACTTATTCGAGGGGGAGTTCACCCCTCCACTTT. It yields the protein CASTYSRGSSPLHF.